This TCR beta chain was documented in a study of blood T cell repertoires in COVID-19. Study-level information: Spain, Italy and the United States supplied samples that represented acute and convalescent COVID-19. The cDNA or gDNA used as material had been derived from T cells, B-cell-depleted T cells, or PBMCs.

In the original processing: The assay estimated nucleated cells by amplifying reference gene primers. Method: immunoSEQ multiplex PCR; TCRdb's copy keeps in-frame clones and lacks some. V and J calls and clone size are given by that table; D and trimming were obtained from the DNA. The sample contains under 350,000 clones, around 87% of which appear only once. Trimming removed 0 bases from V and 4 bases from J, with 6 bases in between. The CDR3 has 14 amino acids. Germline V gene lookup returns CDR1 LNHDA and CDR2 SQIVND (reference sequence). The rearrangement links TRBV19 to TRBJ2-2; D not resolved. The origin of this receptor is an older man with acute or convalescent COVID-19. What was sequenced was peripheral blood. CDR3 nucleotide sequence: TGTGCCAGTAGTATAGAGGAGAGCACCGGGGAGCTGTTTTTT. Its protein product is CASSIEESTGELFF.